Following are 21 T cell receptor beta chains from one sample sequenced in a study of T cell responses to AZD1222 COVID-19 vaccine. Libraries were prepared by immunoSEQ multiplex PCR; TCRdb keeps only in-frame clonotypes and omits some of them. The data contain approximately 89,000 clones, about nine tenths of them seen just once; the ten biggest clones take up approximately 5%. Specimen: peripheral blood, collected 28 days after the second AZD1222 dose. These receptors all stem from an adult who received the AZD1222 COVID-19 vaccine.

This clone was observed once. This chain connects TRBV3-1 (or the pseudogene TRBV3-2) to TRBJ1-2; D unclear. Germline lookup yields CDR1 LGHDT and CDR2 YNNKEL (reference sequence). The CDR3 length is 14 residues. The V gene lost 2 bases and the J gene lost 8 bases, with 15 bases spanning the gap. The CDR3 loop is CASSQNPEGSGYTF. CDR3 in DNA: TGTGCCAGCAGCCAAAACCCTGAAGGAAGCGGCTACACCTTC.

The chain is built from TRBV6-5 and TRBJ1-6, with D possibly matching TRBD1 (5 bases). CDR1 and CDR2 from the germline V gene are MNHEY and SVGAGI. V gave up 2 bases and J gave up 7 bases, with 12 bases separating them. This CDR3 comprises 15 residues. In DNA form, the CDR3 reads TGTGCCAGCAGTTACGCGGGACGGACCAATTCACCCCTCCACTTT. This translates into CASSYAGRTNSPLHF.

The CDR3 nucleotides read TGTGCCAGCAGTTTAAAATGGAGGGAAGCCTATGGCTACACCTTC. Translated: CASSLKWREAYGYTF. V gene TRBV6-5 combines with J gene TRBJ1-2, with D unclear. The CDR3 is 15 residues long. The germline gives CDR1 MNHEY, CDR2 SVGAGI. The ends were cut back, 4 bases at V and 4 bases at J, with 16 bases in the middle.

V is TRBV10-1 and J is TRBJ1-5; tentative D call: TRBD1 (6 bases). Germline loops: CDR1 WNHNN, CDR2 SYGVQD (reference sequence). Trimming removed 5 bases from V and 8 bases from J, with 10 bases in between. The CDR3 is 12 amino acids. The CDR3 DNA reads TGCGCCAGCAGTCAGGGGAGTAAGCCCCAGCATTTT. It is translated as CASSQGSKPQHF.

This clone has a single count. The chain uses TRBV25-1 and TRBJ2-5, with TRBD1 matching 7 bases. V trimming: 0 bases; J trimming: 2 bases; junction bases outside the gene matches: 6. The CDR3 is made up of 16 amino acids. Germline assignment: CDR1 MGHDK and CDR2 SYGVNS. The CDR3 sequence is CASSEYRGTEQETQYF. The DNA for the CDR3 is TGTGCCAGCAGTGAATATAGGGGGACAGAGCAAGAGACCCAGTACTTC.

The rearrangement uses TRBV5-1 and TRBJ2-5; 7 nucleotides match TRBD1. Germline loops: CDR1 SGHRS, CDR2 YFSETQ. V lost 0 bases, J lost 3 bases, and 5 bases stayed unmatched. This CDR3 region has 15 residues. The CDR3 DNA is TGCGCCAGCAGCTTGGCTGGGACAGAGAAAGAGACCCAGTACTTC. The encoded protein is CASSLAGTEKETQYF.

This sequence joins TRBV12-3 or TRBV12-4 and TRBJ2-5; TRBD2 is a possible D gene (6 bases). V was trimmed by 2 bases and J by 5 bases, leaving 9 bases between them. The CDR3 sequence is 13 residues long. CDR3 region: CASSLRAGETQYF. The CDR3 DNA is TGTGCCAGCAGTTTACGGGCGGGGGAGACCCAGTACTTC.

V gene TRBV7-2 combines with J gene TRBJ1-6, with D unresolved. CDR1 and CDR2 (germline): SGHTA, FQGNSA. V shed 4 bases and J shed 3 bases, with 13 bases lying between them. This CDR3 contains 16 residues. DNA for the CDR3: TGTGCCAGCAGCTCTCTAGGACGGATCTATAATTCACCCCTCCACTTT. Its translation is CASSSLGRIYNSPLHF.

A note on this clone: The same CDR3 arises from other DNA sequences in this sample as well. The CDR3 here is CASSLGTGNQPQHF. The CDR3 DNA follows: TGTGCCAGCAGTCTGGGGACAGGGAATCAGCCCCAGCATTTT. The chain uses TRBV6-5 and TRBJ1-5; 9 nucleotides line up with TRBD1. V lost 5 bases, J lost 4 bases, and 3 bases stayed unmatched. From germline, CDR1 is MNHEY and CDR2 SVGAGI. The CDR3 loop spans 14 amino acids.

Only a few counts were recorded for this clone. This chain uses TRBV7-6 with TRBJ1-3; no definite D call. Between the trimmed V and J ends, which lost 3 bases and 6 bases, there was a span of 12 bases. The germline V gene has CDR1 SGHVS and CDR2 FNYEAQ. This CDR3 is 14 amino acids long. For the CDR3, the DNA is TGTGCCAGCAGCTTGGATAACATTGTAAACACCATATATTTT. Translation gives CASSLDNIVNTIYF.

The chain links TRBV5-4 to TRBJ2-7; 11 bases match TRBD1. The germline CDR1 and CDR2 sequences are SGHNT and YYREEE (reference sequence). The CDR3 loop spans 15 amino acids. The V gene end was trimmed by 1 base and the J gene end by 7 bases; junction bases not matched to a gene: 7. CDR3 sequence (DNA): TGTGCCAGCAGCTTGAGAGGGACAGGGGGTGAAGAGCAGTACTTC. Translating it yields CASSLRGTGGEEQYF.

The V call is TRBV2, the J call TRBJ1-1; maybe TRBD1 (5 bases). The germline V and J ends were trimmed by 6 bases and 3 bases, with 14 bases remaining between them. Germline V lookup: CDR1 SNHLY, CDR2 FYNNEI. This CDR3 has 14 amino acids. The DNA for the CDR3 is TGTGCCAGCAGGATTCAGTGGGGCGACACTGAAGCTTTCTTT. Translating gives CASRIQWGDTEAFF.

This clone has just a few counts. This CDR3 is CAWESVPRNTEAFF. As DNA, the CDR3 is TGTGCCTGGGAGAGCGTCCCTAGGAACACTGAAGCTTTCTTT. The V call is TRBV30, the J call TRBJ1-1; D is undetermined. V lost 5 bases to trimming and J lost 1 base, with 14 bases between them. This CDR3 region has 14 residues. The germline V gene encodes CDR1 GTSNPN and CDR2 SVGIG (reference sequence).

The V and J genes are TRBV6-5 and TRBJ2-5; D possibly matches TRBD1 or TRBD2 (6 bases each). The germline V and J ends were trimmed by 4 bases and 4 bases, with 13 bases remaining between them. The CDR3 totals 14 residues. Germline CDR1 and CDR2: MNHEY and SVGAGI. In nucleotides, the CDR3 is TGTGCCAGCAGTTCCTTCTGGGGGGCAGAGACCCAGTACTTC. The encoded protein is CASSSFWGAETQYF.

The chain recombines TRBV7-6 with TRBJ2-7; TRBD2 is a possible D gene (7 bases). This CDR3 spans 15 amino acids. V lost 3 bases to trimming and J lost 4 bases, with 16 bases between them. Germline CDR1 is SGHVS and CDR2 is FNYEAQ. In DNA, the CDR3 is TGTGCCAGCAGCTTGTTTGGGGGGGCAACTTACGAGCAGTACTTC. Its translation is CASSLFGGATYEQYF.

The CDR3 protein is CASSLGGYGGQGYEQYF. The CDR3 DNA reads TGCGCCAGCAGCTTGGGAGGATATGGGGGACAGGGTTACGAGCAGTACTTC. The gene calls are TRBV5-1 and TRBJ2-7; 9 nucleotides agree with TRBD1. The CDR3 length is 17 residues. Trimming removed 0 bases from V and 4 bases from J; junction bases left unmatched: 11. The germline V gene has CDR1 SGHRS and CDR2 YFSETQ.

V usage is TRBV7-8 and J usage is TRBJ1-5, with 9 bases fitting TRBD1. Trimming removed 4 bases from V and 4 bases from J; junction bases left unmatched: 5. Germline CDR1 SGHVS, CDR2 FQNEAQ. The CDR3 contains 15 residues. This chain's CDR3 is CASSSPGQGNQPQHF. CDR3 nucleotides: TGTGCCAGCAGCTCTCCGGGACAGGGAAATCAGCCCCAGCATTTT.

This rearrangement joins TRBV6-5 to TRBJ1-2; 9 bases align to TRBD1. V shed 7 bases, J shed 1 base, and the junction held 4 bases outside the gene matches. This CDR3 contains 14 residues. Germline-derived CDR1 and CDR2 are MNHEY and SVGAGI. CDR3 DNA sequence: TGTGCCAGCAAGAGGACAGGGGATAACTATGGCTACACCTTC. Protein: CASKRTGDNYGYTF.

The chain has TRBV6-1 and TRBJ2-7, with D perhaps TRBD2 (7 bases). The CDR3 has 19 amino acids. Germline V gives CDR1 MNHNS, CDR2 SASEGT. V was cut by 4 bases and J by 0 bases, with 25 bases left in between. The CDR3 bases are TGTGCCAGCAGTGGTAGGGACATCGGACGGGGGGCGAGCTCCTACGAGCAGTACTTC. This gives the protein CASSGRDIGRGASSYEQYF.

The chain couples TRBV11-2 to TRBJ1-2, with D hard to call. This CDR3 comprises 13 residues. The germline V gene encodes CDR1 SGHAT and CDR2 FQNNGV. Trimming removed 1 base at V and 2 bases at J, with 5 bases between. The DNA of the CDR3 is TGTGCCAGCAGCTTAGTACAGAACTATGGCTACACCTTC. This sequence encodes CASSLVQNYGYTF.

The gene calls are TRBV5-8 and TRBJ1-1; perhaps TRBD1 as D (5 bases). Germline assignment: CDR1 SGHTS and CDR2 YDEGEE. The V and J ends lost 2 bases and 4 bases respectively, with 12 bases between them. The CDR3 length is 14 residues. As DNA, the CDR3 is TGTGCCAGCAGCTTTAACGGGGGGAGCACTGAAGCTTTCTTT. It yields the protein CASSFNGGSTEAFF.